This is a list of T cell receptor beta chains from one sample in a study of identical twins. MiXCR, run by TCRdb on the 5' RACE reads, gives a single entry per CDR3 protein. The sample has roughly 200,000 distinct CDR3 sequences; 6.5% to 8.5% are singletons. This sample also belongs to another study, concerning yellow fever vaccine responses in identical twins.

Source material: memory (CD45RO+) T cells sorted from blood. All receptors come from a woman aged 18-30 years in good health. Each CDR3 is given with its conserved first and last residue. A D gene is named only where the DNA matches it firmly. Some rows mark clone size as missing; the rest say once, few, many or name a class of expanded clone.

V: TRBV7-2; J: TRBJ2-1; D: -; size: -; DNA: TGTGCCAGCAGCAAGGGCGGGGTTGGCTTCTACAATGAGCAGTTCTTC; CDR3: CASSKGGVGFYNEQFF
V: TRBV7-2; J: TRBJ1-2; D: -; size: -; DNA: TGTGCCAGCAGCCCAGCGGGGGCGTCGGGCTACACCTTC; CDR3: CASSPAGASGYTF
V: TRBV24-1; J: TRBJ1-5; D: TRBD1; size: few; DNA: TGTGCCACCAGTGGCTCCGAGACAGGGGGCCTACTGGGCAATCAGCCCCAGCATTTT; CDR3: CATSGSETGGLLGNQPQHF
V: TRBV20-1; J: TRBJ2-7; D: -; size: many; DNA: TGCAGTGCTAGAGCTTTGGAATCCGGACTTACCTACGAGCAGTACTTC; CDR3: CSARALESGLTYEQYF
V: TRBV28; J: TRBJ2-7; D: TRBD1; size: many; DNA: TGTGCCAGTACTCCCGGGACAGGGGTTAAGTACTTC; CDR3: CASTPGTGVKYF
V: TRBV4-3; J: TRBJ2-1; D: -; size: few; DNA: TGCGCCAGCAGCCAAGATTTCCGGACCCCCTTCGATGAGCAGTTCTTC; CDR3: CASSQDFRTPFDEQFF
V: TRBV20-1; J: TRBJ2-7; D: TRBD2; size: few; DNA: TGCAGTGCTAAACCCGGGACTAGCGTAGGCGAGCAGTACTTC; CDR3: CSAKPGTSVGEQYF
V: TRBV3-1; J: TRBJ1-2; D: -; size: few; DNA: TGTGCCAGCAGCCAAGGGGTCTATGGCTACACCTTC; CDR3: CASSQGVYGYTF
V: TRBV28; J: TRBJ2-5; D: -; size: many; DNA: TGTGCCAGCAGTCCTCGGACGGTAGTCCAAGAGACCCAGTACTTC; CDR3: CASSPRTVVQETQYF
V: TRBV24-1; J: TRBJ2-5; D: -; size: few; DNA: TGTGCCACCAGTCCGGGGCAAAAAAAAGAGACCCAGTACTTC; CDR3: CATSPGQKKETQYF
V: TRBV7-2; J: TRBJ2-3; D: -; size: many; DNA: TGTGCCAGCAGCTTAATTCACACAGATACGCAGTATTTT; CDR3: CASSLIHTDTQYF
V: TRBV27; J: TRBJ2-1; D: TRBD2; size: many; DNA: TGTGCCAGCAGTTTCTTCCGTCTAGCGGGAGGGCCCCATGAGCAGTTCTTC; CDR3: CASSFFRLAGGPHEQFF
V: TRBV6-1; J: TRBJ2-1; D: TRBD2; size: few; DNA: TGTGCCACAGTAAGAGACTGGGGGGGCAATGAGCAGTTCTTC; CDR3: CATVRDWGGNEQFF
V: TRBV12-3/TRBV12-4; J: TRBJ1-1; D: -; size: many; DNA: TGTGCCAGCGAAAAAGGCAGGGTTTCTGAAGCTTTCTTT; CDR3: CASEKGRVSEAFF
V: TRBV2; J: TRBJ2-2; D: TRBD1; size: few; DNA: TGTGCCAGCAGTCGACAGGGAGTAGAGAACACCGGGGAGCTGTTTTTT; CDR3: CASSRQGVENTGELFF
V: TRBV15; J: TRBJ2-2; D: TRBD1; size: many; DNA: TGTGCCACCAGCAGGACAGGGGGCCTTTGGAACACCGGGGAGCTGTTTTTT; CDR3: CATSRTGGLWNTGELFF
V: TRBV6-1; J: TRBJ2-5; D: -; size: -; DNA: TGTGCCAGCAGCGGATCGTACCAAGAGACCCAGTACTTC; CDR3: CASSGSYQETQYF
V: TRBV10-1; J: TRBJ2-5; D: -; size: many; DNA: TGCGCCACCCAAGCGGACCTCCAAGAGACCCAGTACTTC; CDR3: CATQADLQETQYF
V: TRBV20-1; J: TRBJ2-3; D: TRBD1; size: few; DNA: TGCAGTGCTAGAGATATAGGCAGGGGGCGAGATACGCAGTATTTT; CDR3: CSARDIGRGRDTQYF
V: TRBV15; J: TRBJ2-1; D: TRBD2; size: many; DNA: TGTGCCACCAGCAGAGTAACTAGCGGGGGGGGATTTAGCTACAATGAGCAGTTCTTC; CDR3: CATSRVTSGGGFSYNEQFF
V: TRBV29-1; J: TRBJ1-1; D: -; size: many; DNA: TGCAGCGTTGCAGCGGGGGCTGGGAACACTGAAGCTTTCTTT; CDR3: CSVAAGAGNTEAFF
V: TRBV3-1; J: TRBJ1-1; D: TRBD1; size: -; DNA: TGTGCCAGCAGCCTCCCGGACAGGGAGGGTGAAGCTTTCTTT; CDR3: CASSLPDREGEAFF
V: TRBV4-2; J: TRBJ2-1; D: TRBD2; size: -; DNA: TGTGCCAGCAGCCAAGATCAACTAGCGGGAGAGAGTGAGCAGTTCTTC; CDR3: CASSQDQLAGESEQFF
V: TRBV15; J: TRBJ1-2; D: -; size: many; DNA: TGTGCCACCAGCAGAACCAGGGAGACTAACTATGGCTACACCTTC; CDR3: CATSRTRETNYGYTF
V: TRBV29-1; J: TRBJ2-7; D: -; size: -; DNA: TGCAGCGTCAACGTAATCCCGGGGGCAACCGAGCAGTACTTC; CDR3: CSVNVIPGATEQYF
V: TRBV7-8; J: TRBJ1-4; D: -; size: -; DNA: TGTGCCAGCAGCGCCTACTCATTAACTAATGAAAAACTGTTTTTT; CDR3: CASSAYSLTNEKLFF